Shown below are 19 T cell receptor beta chains from a single sample sequenced in a study of CD8 T cells in Susac syndrome (dated by TCRdb to between 2019 and 2020). To prepare the library, the immunoSEQ multiplex PCR assay was applied. RNA was extracted using the RNeasy kit, and roughly 0.5 to 1 microgram was reverse transcribed with random hexamers. TCRdb reran the public reads through fastp at Q25 and MiXCR, keeping productive beta chains. Rows with a matching CDR3 protein are joined into one entry that keeps the most common DNA and genes. The sample table contains under 250,000 distinct CDR3 sequences; only one count was recorded for about 94% of them. Of the sample, 0.15% is held by the ten largest clones. Sequenced input: CD4+ T cells from PBMCs. Receptor source: a human donor with Susac syndrome.

The chain joins TRBV19 to TRBJ2-2; TRBD2 is a possible D gene (6 bases). Germline V CDR1 and CDR2: LNHDA, SQIVND (reference sequence). Trimming stripped 6 bases from V and 4 bases from J, with 15 bases between. This CDR3 comprises 15 residues. CDR3 bases: TGTGCCAGTAGCCCGGGCGGGATGGGCACCGGGGAGCTGTTTTTT. Amino acid sequence: CASSPGGMGTGELFF. Full variable domain (missing parts from reference TRBV19 and TRBJ2-2): DGGITQSPKYLFRKEGQNVTLSCEQNLNHDAMYWYRQDPGQGLRLIYYSQIVNDFQKGDIAEGYSVSREKKESFPLTVTSAQKNPTAFYLCASSPGGMGTGELFFGEGSRLTVL.

The genes are TRBV12-3 or TRBV12-4 and TRBJ1-5; TRBD1 matches 9 bases. The V segment lost 6 bases and the J segment 7 bases; nucleotides outside the gene matches: 7. This CDR3 is built from 14 residues. Written as DNA, the CDR3 is TGTGCCAGCAGCAGGACAGGGGACCGCCAGCCCCAGCATTTT. The encoded protein is CASSRTGDRQPQHF.

This clonotype showed up just once. The chain couples TRBV27 to TRBJ1-5; 10 bases map to TRBD1. V dropped 5 bases and J dropped 4; count of bases not matched to a gene: 11. CDR3 length equals 17 residues. Germline loops: CDR1 MNHEY, CDR2 SMNVEV (reference sequence). The CDR3 loop reads CASSAYTTGQGNQPQHF. Written as DNA, the CDR3 is TGTGCCAGCAGTGCCTACACCACGGGACAGGGGAATCAGCCCCAGCATTTT.

The chain uses TRBV5-1 and TRBJ1-1; tentatively, D is TRBD1 (6 bases). CDR3 length equals 17 residues. The V end was cut by 0 bases, the J end by 0 bases, with 15 bases between. The germline V gene has CDR1 SGHRS and CDR2 YFSETQ. DNA for the CDR3: TGCGCCAGCAGCTTGGCCTCTAAGGGGGGGGTGAACACTGAAGCTTTCTTT. The encoded protein is CASSLASKGGVNTEAFF.

This sequence joins TRBV2 and TRBJ1-4; tentative D call: TRBD1 (6 bases). From germline, CDR1 is SNHLY and CDR2 FYNNEI. The CDR3 is 14 residues long. V lost 4 bases and J lost 8, with 14 bases in between. The CDR3 sequence: CASSGTGTYEKLFF. The CDR3 nucleotides read TGTGCCAGCAGTGGAACAGGGACTTACGAAAAACTGTTTTTT. Based on the CDR3 plus reference TRBV2 and TRBJ1-4, the full variable domain is EPEVTQTPSHQVTQMGQEVILRCVPISNHLYFYWYRQILGQKVEFLVSFYNNEISEKSEIFDDQFSVERPDGSNFTLKIRSTKLEDSAMYFCASSGTGTYEKLFFGSGTQLSVL.

The chain combines TRBV19 with TRBJ2-3, with no clear D. This CDR3 region has 14 residues. The ends were cut back, 5 bases at V and 4 bases at J, with 13 bases in the middle. Germline V gene sequence: CDR1 LNHDA, CDR2 SQIVND (reference sequence). CDR3: CASSLGGSADTQYF. The DNA for the CDR3 is TGTGCCAGTAGTTTGGGCGGTTCGGCAGATACGCAGTATTTT.

The genes are TRBV11-2 and TRBJ1-4; D possibly corresponds to TRBD1 (6 bases). Germline assignment: CDR1 SGHAT and CDR2 FQNNGV. This CDR3 has 22 amino acids. Trimming removed 3 bases at V and 1 base at J, with 30 bases between. The CDR3 DNA reads TGTGCCAGCAGCTTGCCCGCAGTGGGAGCGCGGGGGCTGCGGCTAACTAATGAAAAACTGTTTTTT. Its translation: CASSLPAVGARGLRLTNEKLFF. The full variable domain, rest sourced from reference TRBV11-2 and TRBJ1-4, is EAGVAQSPRYKIIEKRQSVAFWCNPISGHATLYWYQQILGQGPKLLIQFQNNGVVDDSQLPKDRFSAERLKGVDSTLKIQPAKLEDSAVYLCASSLPAVGARGLRLTNEKLFFGSGTQLSVL.

For this clonotype: An end of the junction does not agree with germline; a read error may underlie this. The chain links TRBV20-1 to TRBJ1-4, with 8 bases lining up with TRBD1. This CDR3 spans 14 amino acids. Germline V gene sequence: CDR1 DFQATT, CDR2 SNEGSKA (reference sequence). The DNA for the CDR3 is TGCAGTGCCAGAGCAGACAGGGGTAATGAAAAACTGTTTTTT. This codes for CSARADRGNEKLFF.

V usage is TRBV11-2 and J usage is TRBJ2-7; no firm D call. The CDR3 runs to 13 residues. Germline assignment: CDR1 SGHAT and CDR2 FQNNGV. V lost 1 base and J lost 7, with 11 bases in between. The CDR3 spells CASSLVPLREQYF. The CDR3 coding sequence is TGTGCCAGCAGCTTAGTTCCCCTCAGGGAGCAGTACTTC.

This chain joins TRBV20-1 and TRBJ2-5, with 10 bases that match TRBD1. The V gene's germline CDR1 is DFQATT and CDR2 SNEGSKA (reference sequence). Trimming removed 2 bases from V and 5 bases from J; junction bases left unmatched: 14. This CDR3 region has 17 residues. CDR3 residues: CSARPIPGTGVGETQYF. CDR3 DNA: TGCAGTGCTAGACCGATTCCCGGGACAGGGGTGGGGGAGACCCAGTACTTC.

This sequence joins TRBV9 and TRBJ1-6; D is perhaps TRBD1 (6 bases). CDR1 and CDR2 from the germline V gene are SGDLS and YYNGEE. The V end was cut by 4 bases, the J end by 5 bases, with 19 bases between. There are 17 residues in the CDR3. The CDR3 reads CASSSTGTPGNNSPLHF. The CDR3, as DNA: TGTGCCAGCAGCTCAACCGGGACACCGGGGAATAATTCACCCCTCCACTTT.

To note about this clonotype: One end of the junction does not line up with germline, which may come from a read error. V is TRBV6-6 and J is TRBJ1-6; D perhaps matches TRBD1 (5 bases). The CDR3 has 16 amino acids. The germline V gene encodes CDR1 MNHNY and CDR2 SVGAGI (reference sequence). CDR3: CASSGFRDGADSPLHF. CDR3 DNA: TGTGCCAGCAGCGGGTTCCGGGACGGTGCGGATTCGCCCCTCCACTTT.

The genes are TRBV28 and TRBJ2-1; TRBD2 agrees at 7 bases. The germline CDR1 and CDR2 sequences are MDHEN and SYDVKM. This CDR3 is built from 15 residues. Losses at the gene ends were 7 bases for V and 1 base for J; bases not matched to a gene: 7. The CDR3 nucleotides are TGTGCCAGCAATGTAGCGGGTGTATCCTACAATGAGCAGTTCTTC. Amino acids: CASNVAGVSYNEQFF.

J is TRBJ1-2 and V is TRBV29-1, with 8 bases lining up with TRBD1. The germline V gene has CDR1 SQVTM and CDR2 ANQGSEA. V lost 7 bases, J lost 7 bases, and 14 bases stayed unmatched. The CDR3 runs to 14 residues. DNA of the CDR3: TGCAGCGGGTCCCCGACAGGGGACGAGGCTGGCTACACCTTC. This encodes CSGSPTGDEAGYTF.

This clonotype was recorded only once. This chain joins TRBV29-1 and TRBJ2-5; D gene uncertain. The CDR3 spans 14 residues. Trimming removed 0 bases from V and 3 bases from J, with 11 bases in between. The V gene's germline CDR1 is SQVTM and CDR2 ANQGSEA. The CDR3 DNA reads as TGCAGCGTTGAAGACCCCCCCGGCGAAGAGACCCAGTACTTC. This translates into CSVEDPPGEETQYF.

This chain joins TRBV19 and TRBJ1-1, with TRBD1 as a possible D gene (5 bases). The length of the CDR3 is 15 residues. Germline V gene sequence: CDR1 LNHDA, CDR2 SQIVND (reference sequence). Trimming cost V 5 bases and J 1 base, with 14 bases left between them. The CDR3 DNA sequence: TGTGCCAGTAGTGGAATCGGACACGAGAACACTGAAGCTTTCTTT. Its protein is CASSGIGHENTEAFF.

The CDR3 DNA sequence: TGCAGACCGCGGTGGGGGGGCATAGATACGCAGTATTTT. It translates to CRPRWGGIDTQYF. The rearrangement links TRBV20-1 to TRBJ2-3, with D tentatively TRBD2 (7 bases). The CDR3 covers 13 residues. Looked up from germline, CDR1 is DFQATT and CDR2 is SNEGSKA (reference sequence).

This sequence joins TRBV11-2 and TRBJ1-5; no firm D call. Germline V gives CDR1 SGHAT, CDR2 FQNNGV. The V end lost 2 bases, the J end lost 1 base, and 3 bases lay between the germline ends. The CDR3 runs 13 residues. CDR3 nucleotide sequence: TGTGCCAGCAGCTTAATGAGCAATCAGCCCCAGCATTTT. This translates into CASSLMSNQPQHF.

The chain combines TRBV2 with TRBJ1-6, with unresolved D. Trimming left V 8 bases short and J 9 bases short, with 17 bases between. Germline lookup yields CDR1 SNHLY and CDR2 FYNNEI. This CDR3 has 14 residues. In nucleotides, the CDR3 is TGTGCCAGCTCCTCTTACAAGAATAGTTCACCCCTCCACTTT. This codes for CASSSYKNSSPLHF.